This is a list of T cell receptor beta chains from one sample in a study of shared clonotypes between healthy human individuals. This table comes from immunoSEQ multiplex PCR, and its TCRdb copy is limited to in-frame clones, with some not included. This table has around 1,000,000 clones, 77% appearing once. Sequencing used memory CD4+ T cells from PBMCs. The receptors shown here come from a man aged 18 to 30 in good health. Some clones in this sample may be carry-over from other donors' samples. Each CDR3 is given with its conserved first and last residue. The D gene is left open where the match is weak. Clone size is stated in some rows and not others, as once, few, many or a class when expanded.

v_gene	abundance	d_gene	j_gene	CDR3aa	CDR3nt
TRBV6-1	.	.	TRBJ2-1	CASGWGKGNEQFF	TGTGCCAGCGGTTGGGGTAAGGGCAATGAGCAGTTCTTC
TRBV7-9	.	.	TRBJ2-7	CASSLGEGIAGLYF	TGTGCCAGCAGCTTAGGTGAGGGAATCGCTGGCCTTTACTTC
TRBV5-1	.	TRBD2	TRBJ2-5	CASRLAGGLEQYF	TGCGCCAGCAGACTAGCGGGGGGCCTGGAGCAGTACTTC
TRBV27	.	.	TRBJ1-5	CASSEIYPRMRNQPQHF	TGTGCCAGCAGCGAAATCTACCCACGGATGCGCAATCAGCCCCAGCATTTT
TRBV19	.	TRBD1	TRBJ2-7	CASSRQTGCPYEQYF	TGTGCCAGTAGTAGGCAGACAGGGTGCCCCTACGAGCAGTACTTC
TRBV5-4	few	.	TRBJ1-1	CASSFSRASTEAFF	TGTGCCAGCAGCTTTTCCAGGGCAAGCACTGAAGCTTTCTTT
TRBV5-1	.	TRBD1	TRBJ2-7	CASSLGQGSSEQYF	TGCGCCAGCAGCTTGGGACAGGGATCAAGCGAGCAGTACTTC
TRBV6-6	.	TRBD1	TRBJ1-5	CASSIGQGGQPQHF	TGTGCCAGCAGTATAGGACAGGGGGGCCAGCCCCAGCATTTT
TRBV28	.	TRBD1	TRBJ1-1	CASSLDRQGLNTEAFF	TGTGCCAGCAGTTTAGATCGACAGGGATTGAACACTGAAGCTTTCTTT
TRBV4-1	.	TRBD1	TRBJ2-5	CASSQGIHRGQETQYF	TGCGCCAGCAGCCAAGGAATCCACAGGGGGCAAGAGACCCAGTACTTC
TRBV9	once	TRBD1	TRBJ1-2	CASSVGGTGGSGYTF	TGTGCCAGCAGCGTAGGAGGGACAGGCGGATCTGGCTACACCTTC
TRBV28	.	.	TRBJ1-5	CASRVGASQPQHF	TGTGCCAGCAGGGTCGGGGCCAGTCAGCCCCAGCATTTT
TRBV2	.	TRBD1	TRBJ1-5	CASSLQGKDQPQHF	TGTGCCAGCAGTCTACAGGGGAAAGATCAGCCCCAGCATTTT
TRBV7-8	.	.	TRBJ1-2	CASSYTGSDGYTF	TGTGCCAGCAGCTACACAGGGTCGGATGGCTACACCTTC
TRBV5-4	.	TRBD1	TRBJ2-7	CASSSTKDRGGYEQYF	TGTGCCAGCAGCTCGACTAAAGACAGGGGAGGCTACGAGCAGTACTTC
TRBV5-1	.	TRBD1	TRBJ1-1	CASSPDRDHSEAFF	TGCGCCAGCAGCCCAGACAGGGATCACAGTGAAGCTTTCTTT
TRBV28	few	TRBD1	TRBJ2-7	CASSFLSGGLGRYEQYF	TGTGCCAGCAGTTTTCTGTCAGGGGGCTTGGGTAGGTACGAGCAGTACTTC
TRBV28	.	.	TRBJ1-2	CASSLEGTRGYTF	TGTGCCAGCAGTTTGGAAGGGACGAGAGGCTACACCTTC
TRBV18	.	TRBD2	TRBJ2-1	CASSPGASGYNEQFF	TGTGCCAGCTCACCCGGGGCTAGCGGTTACAATGAGCAGTTCTTC
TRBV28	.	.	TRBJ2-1	CASSRRGQFF	TGTGCCAGCAGCCGGAGGGGGCAGTTCTTC
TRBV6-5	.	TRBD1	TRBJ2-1	CASSWDSSYNEQFF	TGTGCCAGCAGTTGGGACAGCTCCTACAATGAGCAGTTCTTC
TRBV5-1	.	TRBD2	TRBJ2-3	CASSSGLATRTDTQYF	TGCGCCAGCAGCTCCGGACTAGCGACCCGGACAGATACGCAGTATTTT
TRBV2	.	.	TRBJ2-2	CASRDTANGELFF	TGTGCCAGCAGGGACACTGCCAACGGGGAGCTGTTTTTT
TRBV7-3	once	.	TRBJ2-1	CASSPNRDPYNEQFF	TGTGCCAGCAGCCCCAACCGCGACCCGTACAATGAGCAGTTCTTC
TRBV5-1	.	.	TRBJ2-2	CASSLSGGTDTGELFF	TGCGCCAGCAGCTTGTCGGGGGGCACGGACACCGGGGAGCTGTTTTTT
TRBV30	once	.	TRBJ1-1	CAWSVRGSAEAFF	TGTGCCTGGAGCGTGAGAGGGTCCGCTGAAGCTTTCTTT
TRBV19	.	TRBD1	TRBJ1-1	CASSDRVATEAFF	TGTGCCAGTAGCGACAGGGTGGCCACTGAAGCTTTCTTT
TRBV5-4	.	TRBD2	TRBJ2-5	CASSKPSGDGETQYF	TGTGCCAGCAGCAAGCCTAGCGGAGACGGGGAGACCCAGTACTTC
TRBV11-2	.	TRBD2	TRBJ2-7	CASSSTSGSREQYF	TGTGCCAGCAGCTCTACTAGCGGGAGCAGGGAGCAGTACTTC
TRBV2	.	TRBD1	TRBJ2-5	CATGRDRDETQYF	TGTGCCACGGGGAGGGACAGGGATGAGACCCAGTACTTC
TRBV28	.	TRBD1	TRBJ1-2	CASSSNRRGNGYTF	TGTGCCAGCAGTTCCAACCGCAGGGGGAATGGCTACACCTTC
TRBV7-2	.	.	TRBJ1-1	CASSSQPGQNTEAFF	TGTGCCAGCAGCTCGCAACCGGGACAAAACACTGAAGCTTTCTTT
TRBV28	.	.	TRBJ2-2	CASSLWGLSVTGELFF	TGTGCCAGCAGTTTATGGGGGTTGTCGGTGACCGGGGAGCTGTTTTTT
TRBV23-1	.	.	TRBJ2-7	CASLLRARGYEQYF	TGCGCCAGCCTATTAAGGGCCAGGGGATACGAGCAGTACTTC
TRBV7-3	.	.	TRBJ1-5	CASSSQPYSNQPQHF	TGTGCCAGCAGCTCCCAGCCCTATAGCAATCAGCCCCAGCATTTT
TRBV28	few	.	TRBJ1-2	CASSLRQVFYGYTF	TGTGCCAGCAGTTTAAGACAGGTATTCTATGGCTACACCTTC
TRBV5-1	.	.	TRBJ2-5	CASSLVSVQETQYF	TGCGCCAGCAGCTTGGTTTCAGTACAAGAGACCCAGTACTTC
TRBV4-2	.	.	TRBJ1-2	CASSQDGADTNYGYTF	TGTGCCAGCAGCCAAGATGGGGCAGATACTAACTATGGCTACACCTTC
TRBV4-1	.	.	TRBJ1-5	CASSLRTDSNQPQHF	TGCGCCAGCAGCCTAAGGACAGATAGCAATCAGCCCCAGCATTTT
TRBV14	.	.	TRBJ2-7	CASSPGLLSWEQYF	TGTGCCAGCAGTCCCGGACTACTCTCTTGGGAGCAGTACTTC
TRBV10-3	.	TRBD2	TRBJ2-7	CAISDGLAGGPAYEQYF	TGTGCCATCAGTGACGGACTAGCGGGAGGGCCCGCCTACGAGCAGTACTTC
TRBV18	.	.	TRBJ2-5	CASSPGEETQYF	TGTGCCAGCTCACCGGGAGAGGAGACCCAGTACTTC
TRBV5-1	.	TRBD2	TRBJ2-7	CASSLAGTSVAEQYF	TGCGCCAGCAGCTTGGCCGGGACTAGCGTTGCCGAGCAGTACTTC
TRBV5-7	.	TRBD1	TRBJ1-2	CASSLWGTGDSYGYTF	TGTGCCAGCAGCCTATGGGGGACAGGGGATTCCTATGGCTACACCTTC
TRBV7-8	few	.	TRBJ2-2	CASGSVNTGELFF	TGTGCCAGCGGTTCAGTCAACACCGGGGAGCTGTTTTTT
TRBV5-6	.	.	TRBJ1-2	CASSTVTGINYGYTF	TGTGCCAGCAGCACCGTGACTGGAATCAACTATGGCTACACCTTC
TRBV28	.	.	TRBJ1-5	CASTDENQPQHF	TGTGCCAGCACGGACGAGAATCAGCCCCAGCATTTT
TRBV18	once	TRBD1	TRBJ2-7	CASSPPGQGFEQYF	TGTGCCAGCTCACCTCCGGGACAGGGGTTCGAGCAGTACTTC
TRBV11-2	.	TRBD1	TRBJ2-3	CASSPRDRAASDTQYF	TGTGCCAGCAGCCCACGGGACAGGGCAGCGTCAGATACGCAGTATTTT
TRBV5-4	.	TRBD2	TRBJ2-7	CASSLIAGSLYEQYF	TGTGCCAGCAGCTTGATAGCGGGGAGTCTCTACGAGCAGTACTTC
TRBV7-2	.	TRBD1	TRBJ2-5	CASSFDRGRQETQYF	TGTGCCAGCAGCTTCGACAGGGGGAGGCAAGAGACCCAGTACTTC
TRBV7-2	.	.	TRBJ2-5	CASSLDRGVGETQYF	TGTGCCAGCAGCTTAGATAGGGGTGTGGGGGAGACCCAGTACTTC
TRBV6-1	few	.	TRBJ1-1	CASSEGMNTEAFF	TGTGCCAGCAGTGAGGGGATGAACACTGAAGCTTTCTTT
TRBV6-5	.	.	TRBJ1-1	CASSTGDSTEAFF	TGTGCCAGCAGTACGGGGGACTCCACTGAAGCTTTCTTT
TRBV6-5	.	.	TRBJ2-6	CASSYLGSSGANVLTF	TGTGCCAGCAGTTACCTCGGGAGCTCGGGGGCCAACGTCCTGACTTTC